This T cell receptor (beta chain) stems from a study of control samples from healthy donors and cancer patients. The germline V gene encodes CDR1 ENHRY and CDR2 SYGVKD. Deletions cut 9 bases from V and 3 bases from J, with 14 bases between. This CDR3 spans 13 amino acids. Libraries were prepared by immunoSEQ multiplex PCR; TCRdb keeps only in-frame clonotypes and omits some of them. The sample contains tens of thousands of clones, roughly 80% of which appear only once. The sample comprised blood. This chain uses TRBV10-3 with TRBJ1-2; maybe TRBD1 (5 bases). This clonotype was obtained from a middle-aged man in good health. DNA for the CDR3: TGTGCCATACGTGGGGGATCGGACTATGGCTACACCTTC. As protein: CAIRGGSDYGYTF.